This T cell receptor beta chain was sequenced during a study of beta chain features in type 1 diabetes. Study-level information: Under 110,000,000 sorted cells were examined across all samples.

The V gene's germline CDR1 is SEHNR and CDR2 FQNEAQ (reference sequence). Trimming shortened V by 1 base and J by 2 bases, and 12 bases separated the two germline ends. The CDR3 sequence is 16 residues long. Overall study findings and caveats: Because the template was cDNA, high-expressing cells might be over-represented. PCR could preferentially amplify shorter templates, alike in patients and controls. All four CD4+ subsets from Type 1 diabetes patients carried moderately but significantly shorter TCRB CDR3s. Sampled from patients, naive, central memory and Treg TCRB repertoires appeared more similar than those sampled from healthy donors.

Concerning this clone itself: Its antigen is currently unknown.

What was sequenced were expressed TCRB transcripts, since all of the isolated RNA had been reverse transcribed. Clones were sequenced by immunoSEQ multiplex PCR, and TCRdb holds only the in-frame ones, with some missing. The sample carries about 150,000 clones, around 9% recorded once. This sequence was found in a woman in her 30s with type 1 diabetes. The J gene is TRBJ2-1, the V gene TRBV7-9; the D gene is possibly TRBD2 (5 bases). Sequenced material: central memory CD4+ T cells from blood. CDR3 sequence: CASSLESGYTYNEQFF. The CDR3 nucleotides read TGTGCCAGCAGCTTAGAGAGCGGATACACCTACAATGAGCAGTTCTTC.